Listed here are 21 T cell receptor beta chains from one sample, sequenced in a study of cytotoxic CD8 clonotypes in ibrutinib-treated CLL. Measured with immunoSEQ multiplex PCR; TCRdb has only the in-frame clones, and not every one. The profile shows over 150,000 clones, around 70% of them singletons. Sequenced here: PBMCs, sampled after 24 months of ibrutinib treatment. The receptors were sampled from a human donor with chronic lymphocytic leukemia.

This clone is a singleton in its sample. The genes are TRBV7-3 and TRBJ2-1; 14 nucleotides align to TRBD2. This CDR3 region has 15 residues. Germline-derived CDR1 and CDR2 are SGHTA and FQGTGA. Unmatched junction bases numbered 3, after V lost 4 bases and J lost 7 bases. In DNA, the CDR3 is TGTGCCAGCAGCTCAGGGACTAGCGGGAGAAATGAGCAGTTCTTC. Translating it yields CASSSGTSGRNEQFF.

This clone was counted between two and nine times. The gene calls are TRBV4-3 and TRBJ1-2; no clear D. The V end was cut by 6 bases, the J end by 7 bases, with 12 bases between. The length of the CDR3 is 12 residues. Germline assignment: CDR1 LGHNA and CDR2 YSLEER. CDR3 sequence reads: CASRARPGGYTF. The CDR3 DNA is TGCGCCAGCAGGGCACGGCCGGGTGGCTACACCTTC.

The chain recombines TRBV2 with TRBJ1-1, with a possible D match to TRBD1 (5 bases). The length of the CDR3 is 13 residues. Deletions cut 2 bases from V and 2 bases from J, with 6 bases between. CDR1 and CDR2 from the germline V gene are SNHLY and FYNNEI. CDR3 loop: CASSERGNTEAFF. As DNA, the CDR3 is TGTGCCAGCAGTGAAAGGGGAAACACTGAAGCTTTCTTT.

This chain links TRBV7-6 with TRBJ1-1, with a possible D match to TRBD1 (6 bases). Germline CDR1 reads SGHVS; CDR2 reads FNYEAQ. The V gene lost 6 bases and the J gene lost 1 base, with 15 bases spanning the gap. The CDR3 contains 15 residues. The CDR3 DNA is TGTGCCAGCAGTTTCTCGACAGGTCCGAACACTGAAGCTTTCTTT. Amino acid sequence: CASSFSTGPNTEAFF.

This clone was counted only a few times. The chain links TRBV6-5 to TRBJ1-1; a weak D match, TRBD1 (6 bases). The ends were cut back, 6 bases at V and 8 bases at J, with 13 bases in the middle. This CDR3 has 12 amino acids. The germline V gene has CDR1 MNHEY and CDR2 SVGAGI. The CDR3 DNA reads as TGTGCCAGCAGCAGAACAGGGTACGAAGCTTTCTTT. Its protein product is CASSRTGYEAFF.

The chain is built from TRBV19 and TRBJ2-4, with 11 bases that match TRBD1. The trim removed 7 bases at V and 1 base at J, leaving 15 bases unmatched. CDR3 length equals 19 residues. Germline CDR1 is LNHDA and CDR2 is SQIVND (reference sequence). The CDR3 loop reads CASTLGDRGVASAKNIQYF. DNA for the CDR3: TGTGCCAGTACCCTAGGGGACAGGGGGGTCGCTTCGGCCAAAAACATTCAGTACTTC.

This rearrangement joins TRBV5-4 to TRBJ1-1; D not resolved. Trimming shortened V by 4 bases and J by 2 bases, and 9 bases separated the two germline ends. CDR1 SGHNT and CDR2 YYREEE come from the germline V gene (reference sequence). There are 13 residues in the CDR3. For the CDR3, the DNA is TGTGCCAGCAGCCTGGGTGGAAACACTGAAGCTTTCTTT. Its protein is CASSLGGNTEAFF.

The rearrangement links TRBV28 to TRBJ1-5, with 11 nucleotides matching TRBD1. The CDR3 extends over 16 amino acids. Losses at the gene ends were 5 bases for V and 6 bases for J; bases not matched to a gene: 9. CDR1 is MDHEN, CDR2 SYDVKM, per germline. The CDR3 spells CASSHSGTGGSQPQHF. In nucleotides, the CDR3 is TGTGCCAGCAGTCACTCGGGGACAGGGGGGTCTCAGCCCCAGCATTTT.

The chain uses TRBV6-5 and TRBJ1-1; the D is unclear. Trimming cost V 2 bases and J 3 bases, with 13 bases left between them. This CDR3 is 15 amino acids long. Germline CDR1 is MNHEY and CDR2 is SVGAGI. The DNA for the CDR3 is TGTGCCAGCAGTTACGGATCGGGCCGTGACACTGAAGCTTTCTTT. Translating it yields CASSYGSGRDTEAFF.

This chain links TRBV6-6 with TRBJ1-1; D may be TRBD1 (6 bases). This CDR3 is built from 15 residues. Germline CDR1 reads MNHNY; CDR2 reads SVGAGI (reference sequence). Trimming removed 6 bases at V and 3 bases at J, with 17 bases between. This CDR3 reads CASSRAQGPDTEAFF. As DNA, the CDR3 is TGTGCCAGCAGCCGCGCACAGGGCCCGGACACTGAAGCTTTCTTT.

The rearrangement joins TRBV28 to TRBJ1-2; D uncertain. The CDR3 is made up of 15 amino acids. The V end lost 4 bases, the J end lost 2 bases, and 14 bases lay between the germline ends. The V gene's germline CDR1 is MDHEN and CDR2 SYDVKM. This chain's CDR3 is CASSSLTRRNYGYTF. The CDR3 bases are TGTGCCAGCAGTTCCCTAACTAGGAGAAACTATGGCTACACCTTC.

V usage is TRBV27 and J usage is TRBJ2-5, with 8 bases lining up with TRBD2. J gave up 4 bases and V 6 bases, and 16 bases lay outside the gene matches. The germline CDR1 and CDR2 sequences are MNHEY and SMNVEV (reference sequence). The CDR3 is 17 amino acids. The CDR3 is CASSPTPWAGGGETQYF. CDR3 nucleotide sequence: TGTGCCAGCAGCCCAACCCCCTGGGCGGGAGGAGGAGAGACCCAGTACTTC.

This clone was recorded a few times. The chain links TRBV14 to TRBJ1-1; D is ambiguous. CDR3 length: 13 amino acids. V was trimmed by 7 bases and J by 0 bases, leaving 9 bases between them. Germline CDR1 is SGHDN and CDR2 is FVKESK. The CDR3 nucleotides are TGTGCCAGCACCCACGGCCTGAACACTGAAGCTTTCTTT. This gives the protein CASTHGLNTEAFF. Looking up the rest from reference TRBV14 and TRBJ1-1 gives the full variable domain: EAGVTQFPSHSVIEKGQTVTLRCDPISGHDNLYWYRRVMGKEIKFLLHFVKESKQDESGMPNNRFLAERTGGTYSTLKVQPAELEDSGVYFCASTHGLNTEAFFGQGTRLTVV.

The V and J genes are TRBV29-1 and TRBJ2-1; TRBD2 matches at 10 bases. Unmatched junction bases numbered 7, after V lost 4 bases and J lost 7 bases. Germline V gives CDR1 SQVTM, CDR2 ANQGSEA. The CDR3 contains 14 residues. This chain's CDR3 is CSVGSGRVFNEQFF. CDR3 coding DNA: TGCAGCGTTGGAAGCGGGAGGGTATTTAATGAGCAGTTCTTC.

The chain carries TRBV21-1 and TRBJ2-5; the DNA was not compared with TRBD2, the D call given in the table. TRBV21-1 is recorded as a pseudogene. The CDR3 spans 14 residues. The CDR3 nucleotides read TGTGCCAGCAGCAAAGCTGAGGATCAAGAGACCCAGTACTTC. Its protein product is CASSKAEDQETQYF.

The table lists this clone with a few counts. The genes are TRBV4-3 and TRBJ2-3, with D possibly TRBD2 on 5 matching bases. Looked up from germline, CDR1 is LGHNA and CDR2 is YSLEER. V lost 2 bases to trimming and J lost 6 bases, with 12 bases between them. CDR3 length equals 14 residues. The CDR3 sequence: CASSQNGRGDTQYF. In DNA, the CDR3 is TGCGCCAGCAGCCAAAACGGGCGCGGGGATACGCAGTATTTT.

This clone was counted between two and nine times. The genes are TRBV18 and TRBJ2-1, with TRBD2 matching 8 bases. Trimming cost V 3 bases and J 7 bases; bases outside gene matches: 8. The germline CDR1 and CDR2 sequences are KGHSH and LQKENI. The CDR3 is 15 residues long. The CDR3 nucleotides are TGTGCCAGCTCACCCACCAGGGGACTAGGGAATGAGCAGTTCTTC. This encodes CASSPTRGLGNEQFF.

The CDR3 spells CASSPQGRETQYF. In DNA form, the CDR3 reads TGTGCCAGCAGCCCACAGGGGAGGGAGACCCAGTACTTC. This chain uses TRBV7-9 with TRBJ2-5; possible D gene TRBD1, 7 bases. Germline V gene sequence: CDR1 SEHNR, CDR2 FQNEAQ (reference sequence). V was shortened by 5 bases and J by 5 bases, with 12 bases between the two germline ends. This CDR3 spans 13 amino acids.

The chain uses TRBV7-8 and TRBJ2-7; no reliable D call. The CDR3 contains 13 residues. Per the germline V gene, CDR1 is SGHVS and CDR2 is FQNEAQ. Deletions cut 3 bases from V and 3 bases from J, with 9 bases between. The CDR3: CASSFQLVYEQYF. The CDR3 region has the DNA TGTGCCAGCAGCTTTCAATTAGTCTACGAGCAGTACTTC.

This clone was found a few times. The V call is TRBV7-3, the J call TRBJ2-7; the match to TRBD1 covers 7 bases. The CDR3 is 15 residues long. Germline CDR1 and CDR2: SGHTA and FQGTGA. The ends lost 1 base at V and 2 bases at J; junction bases unmatched: 5. CDR3 nucleotide sequence: TGTGCCAGCAGCTTAAGGGACAGTCCCACCTACGAGCAGTACTTC. As protein: CASSLRDSPTYEQYF.

In its sample, this clone was seen a few times. The chain uses TRBV25-1 and TRBJ2-1; 8 bases map to TRBD2. CDR3 size: 15 residues. V lost 1 base to trimming and J lost 5 bases; unmatched junction nucleotides: 4. CDR1 and CDR2 from the germline V gene are MGHDK and SYGVNS. CDR3 amino acids: CASSELAGGDNEQFF. The CDR3 nucleotides are TGTGCCAGCAGTGAATTGGCGGGAGGTGACAATGAGCAGTTCTTC.